The 6 T cell receptor beta chains reported below all come from one sample, sequenced in a study of blood T cell repertoires in COVID-19 (dated by TCRdb to about 2020). Library preparation used the immunoSEQ multiplex PCR assay. Held by TCRdb, this immuneACCESS table contains in-frame sequences only and omits some clones. Under half of the omission traces to an unresolved V gene where checked; the cause of the rest is unknown. This sample is represented by a few hundred thousand clones; about 83% of them were singletons. The top ten clonotypes cover about 1.2% of the sample. Sequencing was done on a sample of peripheral blood. The receptors derive from a woman between 45 and 60 years old with acute or convalescent COVID-19.

The rearrangement joins TRBV18 to TRBJ2-1; TRBD2 agrees at 7 bases. Losses at the gene ends were 3 bases for V and 8 bases for J; bases not matched to a gene: 10. CDR3 length: 15 residues. Per germline, CDR1 KGHSH and CDR2 LQKENI. The CDR3 is CASSPRSGGRDEQFF. DNA of the CDR3: TGTGCCAGCTCACCGCGTTCGGGGGGTCGCGATGAGCAGTTCTTC.

V gene TRBV5-4 combines with J gene TRBJ2-5; tentatively, D is TRBD1 (6 bases). V was pared by 1 base and J by 1 base, with 11 bases between. This CDR3 contains 15 residues. From germline, CDR1 is SGHNT and CDR2 YYREEE (reference sequence). CDR3 in DNA: TGTGCCAGCAGCTTGCCGACAGGAGCCCAAGAGACCCAGTACTTC. It translates to CASSLPTGAQETQYF.

The chain recombines TRBV2 with TRBJ1-4, with unresolved D. This CDR3 is built from 14 residues. Germline-derived CDR1 and CDR2 are SNHLY and FYNNEI. Trimming took 7 bases from V and 8 from J, leaving 17 bases between them. This chain's CDR3 is CASIDRRGGEKLFF. In DNA, the CDR3 is TGTGCCAGCATAGACCGCCGGGGTGGAGAAAAACTGTTTTTT.

The chain combines TRBV6-4 with TRBJ1-6; the D is unclear. V lost 2 bases, J lost 7 bases, and 12 bases lay in between. The CDR3 loop spans 15 amino acids. Germline CDR1 and CDR2: MRHNA and SNTAGT. The CDR3 nucleotides read TGTGCCAGCAGTGACGGAGGGTTTGGGAATTCACCCCTCCACTTT. Translated, it gives CASSDGGFGNSPLHF.

This sequence joins TRBV19 and TRBJ2-4; 7 nucleotides align to TRBD1. V trimming: 11 bases; J trimming: 0 bases; junction bases outside the gene matches: 13. Germline V gene data show CDR1 as LNHDA and CDR2 as SQIVND (reference sequence). This CDR3 is built from 16 residues. CDR3 protein: CASGQGDPLAKNIQYF. DNA of the CDR3: TGTGCCTCCGGGCAGGGGGACCCTTTAGCCAAAAACATTCAGTACTTC.

In this sample, this clone turned up once. V and J are TRBV7-8 and TRBJ1-1; D not resolved. The CDR3 extends over 14 amino acids. In germline, CDR1 is SGHVS, CDR2 FQNEAQ. V lost 1 base and J lost 4, with 10 bases in between. The CDR3 protein is CASSLEAGITEAFF. The CDR3 DNA follows: TGTGCCAGCAGCTTAGAAGCCGGGATCACTGAAGCTTTCTTT. Variable domain in full (rest from reference TRBV7-8 and TRBJ1-1): GAGVSQSPRYKVAKRGQDVALRCDPISGHVSLFWYQQALGQGPEFLTYFQNEAQLDKSGLPSDRFFAERPEGSVSTLKIQRTQQEDSAVYLCASSLEAGITEAFFGQGTRLTVV.